The 28 T cell receptor beta chains listed next were all sequenced from one sample in a study of T-cell reconstitution after alpha-beta-depleted transplantation in children (dated by TCRdb to 2016 to 2018). The library was generated by PCR. The sequencer was an Illumina HiSeq 2500. Molecular barcoding was employed in the preparation of TCR libraries, with unique molecular identifiers being used to normalize TCRbeta repertoire quantification. Using fastp trimming at Q25 and MiXCR clonotype assembly, TCRdb reanalyzed the public sequencing data and kept in-frame beta chains. Rows are unified per CDR3 protein, each entry keeping the most common DNA and genes. The sample has 600,000 to 700,000 distinct CDR3 sequences on record, over 15% of them singletons. The ten largest clones capture 1.1% of the sample. Here the sequenced sample was PBMCs from the stem cell graft donor, taken from the stem cell graft. These receptor sequences come from a human donor who donated a stem cell graft to a child with acute myeloid leukemia.

This clonotype showed up just a few times. The chain has TRBV12-3 or TRBV12-4 and TRBJ2-7, with 8 bases lining up with TRBD1. The CDR3 is 14 residues long. With V trimmed by 2 bases and J by 6 bases, 6 bases remained unmatched. The chain's CDR3 is CASSLSRGRSEQYV. CDR3 DNA: TGTGCCAGCAGTTTAAGCAGGGGGCGATCCGAGCAGTACGTC.

This clonotype was observed a single time. This chain joins TRBV9 and TRBJ2-1, with 11 bases matching TRBD1. After removal of 3 bases from V and 6 bases from J, the junction contained 2 bases not matched to a gene. Germline loops: CDR1 SGDLS, CDR2 YYNGEE. This CDR3 comprises 14 residues. The CDR3 spells CASSGDRGGNEQFF. CDR3 DNA: TGTGCCAGCAGCGGGGACAGGGGGGGCAATGAGCAGTTCTTC.

In its sample, this clonotype was seen many times. V gene TRBV12-3 or TRBV12-4 combines with J gene TRBJ1-1; the D gene is possibly TRBD1 (6 bases). The CDR3 loop spans 15 amino acids. V lost 6 bases and J lost 0, with 14 bases in between. The CDR3 loop reads CASSRQVAMNTEAFF. CDR3 coding DNA: TGTGCCAGCAGCCGACAGGTCGCCATGAACACTGAAGCTTTCTTT.

The rearrangement links TRBV4-1 to TRBJ2-3, with D hard to call. Trimming pared 3 bases from V and 4 bases from J, leaving 5 bases between. CDR1 MGHRA and CDR2 YSYEKL come from the germline V gene. CDR3 length equals 12 residues. DNA for the CDR3: TGCGCCAGCAGCCATATTTCAGATACGCAGTATTTT. Translating it yields CASSHISDTQYF.

This clonotype was observed many times. This chain connects TRBV20-1 to TRBJ2-1, with 12 nucleotides matching TRBD2. This CDR3 has 16 residues. CDR1 DFQATT and CDR2 SNEGSKA come from the germline V gene (reference sequence). J gave up 0 bases and V 8 bases, and 8 bases lay outside the gene matches. CDR3 sequence (DNA): TGCAGTACGCGGACTAGCGGGGTTAGCTCCTACAATGAGCAGTTCTTC. It is translated as CSTRTSGVSSYNEQFF.

The V call is TRBV20-1, the J call TRBJ2-3; 11 nucleotides agree with TRBD2. Trimming at V came to 0 bases and at J to 6 bases, leaving 14 bases not matched to a gene. The CDR3 extends over 18 amino acids. The V gene's germline CDR1 is DFQATT and CDR2 SNEGSKA (reference sequence). The CDR3 is CSARDPRPLAGVGDTQYF. CDR3 sequence (DNA): TGCAGTGCTAGAGATCCCAGGCCACTAGCGGGGGTGGGGGATACGCAGTATTTT.

The table lists this clonotype with many counts. The rearrangement links TRBV29-1 to TRBJ2-7; TRBD2 matches 10 bases. Per germline, CDR1 SQVTM and CDR2 ANQGSEA. J gave up 4 bases and V 2 bases, and 8 bases lay outside the gene matches. There are 15 residues in the CDR3. CDR3 residues: CSVESGAGGLYEQYF. CDR3 DNA: TGCAGCGTTGAAAGCGGAGCGGGGGGGCTTTACGAGCAGTACTTC.

This clonotype appeared a few times. V usage is TRBV4-1 and J usage is TRBJ2-7; D not resolved. Trimming pared 0 bases from V and 5 bases from J, leaving 17 bases between. This CDR3 region has 16 residues. Germline V gene lookup returns CDR1 MGHRA and CDR2 YSYEKL. CDR3 in amino acids: CASSQDLRQAVDEQYV. CDR3 DNA sequence: TGCGCCAGCAGCCAAGATCTGAGGCAGGCTGTAGACGAGCAGTACGTC.

The sample holds many counts of this clonotype. The CDR3 region is CASSLVPDEQFF. In nucleotides, the CDR3 is TGTGCCAGCAGCTTAGTCCCCGATGAGCAGTTCTTC. The rearrangement joins TRBV13 to TRBJ2-1; no reliable D call. CDR3 size: 12 residues. Trimming pared 1 base from V and 8 bases from J, leaving 6 bases between. Germline CDR1 is PRHDT and CDR2 is FYEKMQ (reference sequence).

This clonotype has ten or more counts. The chain links TRBV5-6 to TRBJ2-5; perhaps TRBD1 as D (5 bases). The CDR3 runs to 14 residues. Germline assignment: CDR1 SGHDT and CDR2 YYEEEE. V shed 5 bases and J shed 2 bases, with 13 bases lying between them. In nucleotides, the CDR3 is TGTGCCAGCAGTCGTGACAGCTTTCAAGAGACCCAGTACTTC. Protein sequence: CASSRDSFQETQYF.

This clonotype was found a few times. The rearrangement uses TRBV30 and TRBJ1-1; D remains unclear. Trimming pared 5 bases from V and 8 bases from J, leaving 21 bases between. The germline V gene has CDR1 GTSNPN and CDR2 SVGIG (reference sequence). The CDR3 runs 14 residues. CDR3 loop: CAWALPLTKTEAFF. The CDR3 coding sequence is TGTGCCTGGGCCCTCCCCCTAACGAAAACCGAAGCTTTCTTT.

This clonotype occurred many times. The rearrangement links TRBV4-3 to TRBJ2-5; no definite D call. The V gene's germline CDR1 is LGHNA and CDR2 YSLEER. V lost 0 bases to trimming and J lost 2 bases, with 7 bases between them. This CDR3 contains 14 residues. CDR3 nucleotide sequence: TGCGCCAGCAGCCAAGATTGGCAGCAAGAGACCCAGTACTTC. As protein: CASSQDWQQETQYF.

This clonotype was recorded a few times. The rearrangement joins TRBV11-2 to TRBJ2-1; 7 bases agree with TRBD2. This CDR3 has 14 amino acids. The germline V gene has CDR1 SGHAT and CDR2 FQNNGV. After removal of 5 bases from V and 3 bases from J, the junction contained 4 bases not matched to a gene. The CDR3 DNA sequence: TGTGCCAGCAGCGGTCGGGGGGTCTACAATGAGCAGTTCTTC. This codes for CASSGRGVYNEQFF.

The rearrangement links TRBV4-1 to TRBJ2-1; weak D call: TRBD1 (5 bases). Trimming stripped 4 bases from V and 0 bases from J, with 13 bases between. The CDR3 is 16 residues long. Germline V gene data show CDR1 as MGHRA and CDR2 as YSYEKL. The CDR3 reads CASSPETVSSYNEQFF. The CDR3 DNA reads as TGCGCCAGCAGCCCCGAGACAGTTAGCTCCTACAATGAGCAGTTCTTC.

This clonotype was found many times. The rearrangement uses TRBV12-3 or TRBV12-4 and TRBJ2-1; 8 bases are a match to TRBD2. Trimming removed 6 bases from V and 2 bases from J; junction bases left unmatched: 9. The CDR3 has 16 amino acids. Here the CDR3 reads CASRKEEGLAYNEQFF. The CDR3 DNA reads as TGTGCCAGCAGAAAGGAGGAGGGACTAGCCTACAATGAGCAGTTCTTC.

This clonotype has just one count. Its ends do not fully match the called genes, so a read error is possible. V usage is TRBV5-1 and J usage is TRBJ2-5; no reliable D call. The CDR3 extends over 13 amino acids. Germline V CDR1 and CDR2: SGHRS, YFSETQ. The chain's CDR3 is CASRFGAQETQYF. The CDR3 coding sequence is TGCGCCAGCCGCTTTGGCGCTCAAGAGACCCAGTACTTC.

This clonotype was counted a single time. Just one base apart from a much larger clone, this may be a read error. The V and J genes are TRBV12-3 or TRBV12-4 and TRBJ1-2, with D possibly being TRBD1 (6 bases). This CDR3 contains 13 residues. CDR3 nucleotide sequence: TGTGCCAGCGTGCAGGGGATGTACTACGGCTACACCTTC. Amino acids: CASVQGMYYGYTF.

This clonotype occurred a few times. The chain has TRBV7-9 and TRBJ2-1; D is ambiguous. CDR3 length: 14 amino acids. Deletions cut 8 bases from V and 7 bases from J, with 18 bases between. Germline V CDR1 and CDR2: SEHNR, FQNEAQ (reference sequence). CDR3 in amino acids: CASVKPGHVNEQFF. The CDR3 nucleotides read TGTGCCAGCGTCAAGCCTGGGCACGTAAATGAGCAGTTCTTC.

Note on this clonotype: This sequence may be a read error, since a much larger clone differs from it by one base. Because the CDR3 is missing its conserved closing phenylalanine or tryptophan, this is likely a read error. V and J are TRBV7-2 and TRBJ2-5, with D possibly being TRBD2 (6 bases). V lost 5 bases to trimming and J lost 5 bases, with 12 bases between them. The CDR3 extends over 13 amino acids. Germline V CDR1 and CDR2: SGHTA, FQGNSA. The CDR3 DNA sequence: TGTGCCAGCAGCCCGAGACTAGAGGAGACCCAGTACTGC. The encoded protein is CASSPRLEETQYC.

The rearrangement links TRBV6-4 to TRBJ1-1, with D possibly being TRBD1 (5 bases). Deletions cut 0 bases from V and 5 bases from J, with 13 bases between. Germline lookup yields CDR1 MRHNA and CDR2 SNTAGT. The CDR3 is made up of 15 amino acids. The CDR3 is CASSDSAGTGTEAFF. The DNA for the CDR3 is TGTGCCAGCAGTGACTCGGCTGGGACGGGGACTGAAGCTTTCTTT.

This clonotype was observed at least ten times. V usage is TRBV7-2 and J usage is TRBJ2-1; TRBD2 matches at 10 bases. Trimming took 5 bases from V and 7 from J; bases not matched to a gene: 11. There are 16 residues in the CDR3. Per germline, CDR1 SGHTA and CDR2 FQGNSA. The CDR3: CASSPRGGTSANEQFF. The CDR3, as DNA: TGTGCCAGCAGCCCTAGGGGTGGGACTAGCGCGAATGAGCAGTTCTTC.

The sample holds many counts of this clonotype. The chain uses TRBV5-1 and TRBJ2-3, with D unclear. Germline V gene lookup returns CDR1 SGHRS and CDR2 YFSETQ. CDR3 length: 13 amino acids. Trimming removed 3 bases at V and 0 bases at J, with 5 bases between. DNA of the CDR3: TGCGCCAGCAGCTCAGGCAGCACAGATACGCAGTATTTT. It encodes CASSSGSTDTQYF.

There are a few counts of this clonotype. The V call is TRBV7-2, the J call TRBJ2-1, with 9 bases that match TRBD2. CDR3 length: 17 residues. The V gene end was trimmed by 1 base and the J gene end by 5 bases; junction bases not matched to a gene: 9. Germline loops: CDR1 SGHTA, CDR2 FQGNSA. The CDR3 is CASSLGRRGGSNNEQFF. DNA of the CDR3: TGTGCCAGCAGCTTAGGAAGGCGGGGGGGATCGAACAATGAGCAGTTCTTC.

The sample holds many counts of this clonotype. The chain employs TRBV20-1 and TRBJ1-5, with 11 bases lining up with TRBD1. This CDR3 is 14 amino acids long. Germline lookup yields CDR1 DFQATT and CDR2 SNEGSKA (reference sequence). Trimming removed 1 base from V and 6 bases from J; junction bases left unmatched: 2. CDR3 sequence: CSARGTGGGQPQHF. In DNA, the CDR3 is TGCAGTGCTAGAGGGACAGGGGGCGGTCAGCCCCAGCATTTT.

Note on this clonotype: A much larger clonotype is one base distant, so this may be a read error. The rearrangement uses TRBV29-1 and TRBJ1-1; TRBD1 is a possible D gene (6 bases). The CDR3 contains 11 residues. Between the trimmed V and J ends, which lost 4 bases and 11 bases, there was a span of 14 bases. CDR1 is SQVTM, CDR2 ANQGSEA, per germline. This CDR3 reads CSVGTGIDAFF. DNA for the CDR3: TGCAGCGTTGGAACAGGGATTGACGCTTTCTTT.

This rearrangement joins TRBV5-1 to TRBJ2-2; maybe TRBD1 (5 bases). Germline CDR1 SGHRS, CDR2 YFSETQ. The CDR3 length is 15 residues. The V end lost 3 bases, the J end lost 6 bases, and 15 bases lay between the germline ends. CDR3 DNA: TGCGCCAGCAGCTGGGATAGGGGTATGCCCGGGGAGCTGTTTTTT. Its translation is CASSWDRGMPGELFF.

This clonotype was counted at least ten times. This chain connects TRBV20-1 to TRBJ1-2; D perhaps matches TRBD1 (6 bases). V was cut by 5 bases and J by 4 bases, with 14 bases left in between. Germline CDR1 and CDR2: DFQATT and SNEGSKA (reference sequence). This CDR3 comprises 13 residues. The CDR3 region has the DNA TGCAGTGCTTGGGGGACATCAAGCTATGGCTACACCTTC. Amino acid sequence: CSAWGTSSYGYTF.

The V gene is TRBV6-1, the J gene TRBJ1-4; TRBD1 matches 9 bases. This CDR3 is built from 16 residues. V lost 8 bases to trimming and J lost 7 bases; unmatched junction nucleotides: 14. Germline V gives CDR1 MNHNS, CDR2 SASEGT. CDR3 in amino acids: CASGPGQGVLSEKLFF. The CDR3 bases are TGTGCCAGCGGGCCGGGACAGGGAGTATTAAGTGAAAAACTGTTTTTT.